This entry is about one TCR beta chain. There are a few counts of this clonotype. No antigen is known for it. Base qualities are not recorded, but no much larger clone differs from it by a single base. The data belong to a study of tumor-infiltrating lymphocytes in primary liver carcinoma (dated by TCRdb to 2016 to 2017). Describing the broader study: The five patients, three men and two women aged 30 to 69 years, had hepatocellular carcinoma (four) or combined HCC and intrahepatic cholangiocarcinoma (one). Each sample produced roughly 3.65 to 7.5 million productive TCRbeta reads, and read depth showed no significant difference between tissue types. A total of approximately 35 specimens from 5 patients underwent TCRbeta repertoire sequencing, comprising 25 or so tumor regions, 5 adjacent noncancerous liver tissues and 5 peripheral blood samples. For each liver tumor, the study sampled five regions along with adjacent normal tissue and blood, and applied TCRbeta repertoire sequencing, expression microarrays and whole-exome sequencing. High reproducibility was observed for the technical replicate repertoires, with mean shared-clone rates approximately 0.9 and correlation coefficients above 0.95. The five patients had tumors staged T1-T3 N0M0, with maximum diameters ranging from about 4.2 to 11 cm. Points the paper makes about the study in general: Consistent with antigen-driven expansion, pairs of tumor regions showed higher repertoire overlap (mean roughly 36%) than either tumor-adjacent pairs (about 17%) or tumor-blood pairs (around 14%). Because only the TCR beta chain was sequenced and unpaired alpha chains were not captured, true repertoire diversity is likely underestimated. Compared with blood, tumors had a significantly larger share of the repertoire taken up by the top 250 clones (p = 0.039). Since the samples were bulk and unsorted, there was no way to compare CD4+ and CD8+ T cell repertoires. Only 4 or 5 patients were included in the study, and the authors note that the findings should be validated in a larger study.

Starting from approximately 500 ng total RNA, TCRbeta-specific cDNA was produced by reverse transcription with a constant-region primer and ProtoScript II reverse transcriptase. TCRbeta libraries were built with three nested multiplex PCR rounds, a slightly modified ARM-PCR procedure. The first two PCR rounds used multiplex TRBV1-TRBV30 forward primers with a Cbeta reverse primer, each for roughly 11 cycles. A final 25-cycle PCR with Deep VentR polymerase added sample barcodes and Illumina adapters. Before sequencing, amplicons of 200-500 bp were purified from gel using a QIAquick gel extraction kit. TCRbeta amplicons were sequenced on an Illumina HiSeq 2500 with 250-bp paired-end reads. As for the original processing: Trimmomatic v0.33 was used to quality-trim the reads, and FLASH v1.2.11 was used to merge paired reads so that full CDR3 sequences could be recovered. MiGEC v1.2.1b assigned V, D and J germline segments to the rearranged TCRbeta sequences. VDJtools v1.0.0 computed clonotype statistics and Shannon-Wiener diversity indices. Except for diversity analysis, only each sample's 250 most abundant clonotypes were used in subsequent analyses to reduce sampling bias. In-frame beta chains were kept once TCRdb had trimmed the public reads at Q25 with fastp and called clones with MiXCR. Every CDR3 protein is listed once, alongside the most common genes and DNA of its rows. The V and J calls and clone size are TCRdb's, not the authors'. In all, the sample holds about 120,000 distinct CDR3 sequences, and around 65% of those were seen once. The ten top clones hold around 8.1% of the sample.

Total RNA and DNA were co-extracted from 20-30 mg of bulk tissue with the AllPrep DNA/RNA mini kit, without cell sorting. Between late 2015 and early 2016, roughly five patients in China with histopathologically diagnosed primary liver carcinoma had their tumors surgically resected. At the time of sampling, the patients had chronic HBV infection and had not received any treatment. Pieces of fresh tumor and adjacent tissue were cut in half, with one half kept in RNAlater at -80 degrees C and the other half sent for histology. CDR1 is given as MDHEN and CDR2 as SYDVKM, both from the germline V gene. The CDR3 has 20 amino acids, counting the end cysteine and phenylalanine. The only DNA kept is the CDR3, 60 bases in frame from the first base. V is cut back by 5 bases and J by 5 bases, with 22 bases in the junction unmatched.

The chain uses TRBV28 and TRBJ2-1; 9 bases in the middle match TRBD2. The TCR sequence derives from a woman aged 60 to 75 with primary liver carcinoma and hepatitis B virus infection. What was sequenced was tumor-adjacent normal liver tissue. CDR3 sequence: CASSTRGGREAGGVHNEQFF. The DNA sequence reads TGTGCCAGCAGTACAAGGGGCGGACGAGAAGCGGGGGGCGTTCACAATGAGCAGTTCTTC.